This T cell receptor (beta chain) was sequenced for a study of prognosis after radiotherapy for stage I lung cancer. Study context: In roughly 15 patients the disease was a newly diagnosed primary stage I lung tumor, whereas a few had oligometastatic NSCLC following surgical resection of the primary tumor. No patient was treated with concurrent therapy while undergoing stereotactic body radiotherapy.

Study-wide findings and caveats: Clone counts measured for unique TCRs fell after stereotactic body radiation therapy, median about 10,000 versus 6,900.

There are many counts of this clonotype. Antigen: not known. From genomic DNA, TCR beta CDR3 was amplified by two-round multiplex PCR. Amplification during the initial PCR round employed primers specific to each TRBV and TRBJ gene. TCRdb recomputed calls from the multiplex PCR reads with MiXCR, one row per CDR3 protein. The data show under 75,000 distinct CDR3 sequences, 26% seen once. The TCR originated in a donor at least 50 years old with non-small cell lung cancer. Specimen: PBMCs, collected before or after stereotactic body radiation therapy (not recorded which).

The CDR3 bases are TGTGCCAGCAGTGCCGGGCTGGCAGATACGCAGTATTTT. Amino acid sequence: CASSAGLADTQYF. V gene TRBV2 combines with J gene TRBJ2-3, with unresolved D. Germline CDR1 reads SNHLY; CDR2 reads FYNNEI. The CDR3 covers 13 residues. V was clipped by 4 bases and J by 4 bases, with 9 bases between them.